This passage covers 26 T cell receptor beta chains from one sample sequenced in a study of cytotoxic CD8 clonotypes in ibrutinib-treated CLL. Measured with immunoSEQ multiplex PCR; TCRdb has only the in-frame clones, and not every one. The sample consists of 20,000 to 30,000 clones, roughly 68% of them appearing once. Sequenced material: PBMCs, taken after 24 months of ibrutinib treatment. These receptors originate from a human donor with chronic lymphocytic leukemia.

The chain employs TRBV30 and TRBJ1-2; 9 nucleotides line up with TRBD1. The CDR3 is 14 residues long. Trimming cost V 7 bases and J 1 base; bases outside gene matches: 7. Germline V gene lookup returns CDR1 GTSNPN and CDR2 SVGIG (reference sequence). The CDR3 bases are TGTGCCTTCGAGAAGGGACAGGGTAACTATGGCTACACCTTC. It translates to CAFEKGQGNYGYTF.

The V and J genes are TRBV6-5 and TRBJ1-4, with D possibly matching TRBD1 (5 bases). V lost 0 bases and J 7 bases, leaving 12 bases between the germline ends. The CDR3 length is 15 residues. The germline V gene encodes CDR1 MNHEY and CDR2 SVGAGI. This chain's CDR3 is CASSYSSGRIEKLFF. CDR3 bases: TGTGCCAGCAGTTACTCATCAGGGAGGATTGAAAAACTGTTTTTT.

V gene TRBV14 combines with J gene TRBJ1-2; D is possibly TRBD1 (5 bases). Trimming removed 3 bases at V and 8 bases at J, with 10 bases between. The CDR3 spans 12 residues. Per the germline V gene, CDR1 is SGHDN and CDR2 is FVKESK. CDR3 DNA sequence: TGTGCCAGCAGCCAGGGGCGTTGGGGCTACACCTTC. Translating it yields CASSQGRWGYTF.

This clone has more than one count but fewer than ten. The chain uses TRBV10-2 and TRBJ1-2, with no clear D. Per the germline V gene, CDR1 is WSHSY and CDR2 is SAAADI. The CDR3 has 13 amino acids. Trimming removed 6 bases from V and 9 bases from J, with 17 bases in between. This CDR3 is CASSPVEGRSYTF. The CDR3 nucleotides read TGCGCCAGCAGCCCCGTAGAGGGAAGGAGCTACACCTTC.

The J gene is TRBJ1-2, the V gene TRBV19, with 8 bases lining up with TRBD1. V was clipped by 7 bases and J by 5 bases; unmatched bases: 6. The CDR3 has 13 residues. The germline V gene encodes CDR1 LNHDA and CDR2 SQIVND (reference sequence). CDR3 coding DNA: TGTGCCAGTAAGAGACAGGGGCGATATGGCTACACCTTC. This sequence encodes CASKRQGRYGYTF.

The chain is built from TRBV19 and TRBJ1-1, with TRBD1 as a possible D gene (5 bases). The CDR3 contains 13 residues. CDR1 LNHDA and CDR2 SQIVND come from the germline V gene (reference sequence). The V gene lost 7 bases and the J gene lost 5 bases, with 14 bases spanning the gap. CDR3 sequence reads: CASIVAGGTEAFF. The CDR3 bases are TGTGCCAGTATAGTGGCGGGGGGGACTGAAGCTTTCTTT.

V gene TRBV14 combines with J gene TRBJ1-2; 7 nucleotides align to TRBD1. The CDR3 consists of 14 residues. Germline CDR1 and CDR2: SGHDN and FVKESK. V trimming: 5 bases; J trimming: 4 bases; junction bases outside the gene matches: 7. The CDR3 DNA is TGTGCCAGCAGCTTGACAGGGCCAGGCTATGGCTACACCTTC. Its protein product is CASSLTGPGYGYTF.

This clone was counted only a few times. The rearrangement joins TRBV10-1 to TRBJ1-1, with 10 positions matching TRBD1. Germline V gene data show CDR1 as WNHNN and CDR2 as SYGVQD (reference sequence). The CDR3 loop spans 12 amino acids. V trimming: 0 bases; J trimming: 14 bases; junction bases outside the gene matches: 3. The CDR3 sequence is CASSESDRGSFF. Here the CDR3 DNA reads TGCGCCAGCAGTGAGTCGGACAGGGGGTCGTTCTTT.

V gene TRBV19 combines with J gene TRBJ2-5, with D unresolved. The CDR3 is made up of 13 amino acids. Germline CDR1 is LNHDA and CDR2 is SQIVND (reference sequence). V lost 5 bases to trimming and J lost 2 bases, with 9 bases between them. CDR3 loop: CASSDDVQETQYF. CDR3 nucleotides: TGTGCCAGTAGTGATGACGTACAAGAGACCCAGTACTTC.

V is TRBV11-2 and J is TRBJ1-2; D is uncertain. The germline V and J ends were trimmed by 5 bases and 7 bases, with 17 bases remaining between them. The CDR3 has 14 amino acids. The germline V gene has CDR1 SGHAT and CDR2 FQNNGV. CDR3 sequence (DNA): TGTGCCAGCAGCCTTCGTAGGAGGAGTTCTGGCTACACCTTC. It specifies CASSLRRRSSGYTF.

V gene TRBV19 combines with J gene TRBJ1-1; maybe TRBD1 (6 bases). This CDR3 has 13 amino acids. CDR1 is LNHDA and CDR2 is SQIVND in the germline V gene (reference sequence). Deletions cut 10 bases from V and 0 bases from J, with 12 bases between. This CDR3 reads CATLNRVNTEAFF. The CDR3 nucleotides are TGTGCCACCCTAAACAGGGTGAACACTGAAGCTTTCTTT.

This clone was seen only a few times. The rearrangement uses TRBV7-9 and TRBJ2-7; D is uncertain. The CDR3 covers 15 residues. V lost 1 base, J lost 6 bases, and 16 bases lay in between. In germline, CDR1 is SEHNR, CDR2 FQNEAQ (reference sequence). Written as DNA, the CDR3 is TGTGCCAGCAGCTTAGATTCTGGGTTTAGTTTCGAGCAGTACTTC. Translating gives CASSLDSGFSFEQYF.

The chain couples TRBV4-2 to TRBJ2-7; 9 positions agree with TRBD1. The V gene end was trimmed by 4 bases and the J gene end by 2 bases; junction bases not matched to a gene: 3. In germline, CDR1 is LGHNA, CDR2 YNFKEQ. The CDR3 extends over 14 amino acids. CDR3 in DNA: TGTGCCAGCAGCCCCGGACAGGGGACCTACGAGCAGTACTTC. Protein: CASSPGQGTYEQYF.

Only one count was recorded for this clone. V gene TRBV11-2 combines with J gene TRBJ1-1, with 7 bases fitting TRBD1. The CDR3 spans 13 residues. Trimming at V came to 5 bases and at J to 5 bases, leaving 5 bases not matched to a gene. Germline CDR1 is SGHAT and CDR2 is FQNNGV. The CDR3 protein is CASSQQQGTEAFF. The CDR3 nucleotides read TGTGCCAGCAGCCAACAACAGGGGACTGAAGCTTTCTTT. Based on the CDR3 plus reference TRBV11-2 and TRBJ1-1, the full variable domain is EAGVAQSPRYKIIEKRQSVAFWCNPISGHATLYWYQQILGQGPKLLIQFQNNGVVDDSQLPKDRFSAERLKGVDSTLKIQPAKLEDSAVYLCASSQQQGTEAFFGQGTRLTVV.

This chain joins TRBV7-6 and TRBJ2-7, with 10 bases that match TRBD2. V was clipped by 1 base and J by 3 bases; unmatched bases: 3. This CDR3 contains 15 residues. The germline V gene has CDR1 SGHVS and CDR2 FNYEAQ. The CDR3 protein is CASSLVAGGIYEQYF. CDR3 nucleotide sequence: TGTGCCAGCAGCTTAGTAGCGGGGGGAATCTACGAGCAGTACTTC.

The chain carries TRBV7-6 and TRBJ1-1; 9 positions agree with TRBD1. There are 14 residues in the CDR3. With V trimmed by 5 bases and J by 8 bases, 9 bases remained unmatched. Germline CDR1 is SGHVS and CDR2 is FNYEAQ. CDR3 nucleotides: TGTGCCAGCAGCCCTCCGGGACAGGGATTCGAAGCTTTCTTT. Protein sequence: CASSPPGQGFEAFF.

The chain recombines TRBV27 with TRBJ1-2, with a possible D match to TRBD1 (6 bases). Trimming pared 6 bases from V and 0 bases from J, leaving 17 bases between. The CDR3 is 16 amino acids. Germline CDR1 MNHEY, CDR2 SMNVEV (reference sequence). The CDR3 spells CASRPGGGRANYGYTF. The CDR3 DNA reads as TGTGCCAGCAGACCCGGAGGGGGGCGGGCTAACTATGGCTACACCTTC.

In this sample, this clone turned up many times. The chain carries TRBV5-1 and TRBJ2-5, with D perhaps TRBD2 (5 bases). The V gene's germline CDR1 is SGHRS and CDR2 YFSETQ. The ends were cut back, 4 bases at V and 4 bases at J, with 17 bases in the middle. CDR3 length equals 15 residues. The CDR3 bases are TGCGCCAGCAGCGGGGAACCGGGGTCCGGAGAGACCCAGTACTTC. Translation: CASSGEPGSGETQYF.

The V and J genes are TRBV5-1 and TRBJ1-2; D possibly corresponds to TRBD1 (5 bases). From germline, CDR1 is SGHRS and CDR2 YFSETQ. This CDR3 has 15 residues. Trimming pared 0 bases from V and 6 bases from J, leaving 15 bases between. The CDR3 region is CASSLDGQGDNGYTF. The CDR3 coding sequence is TGCGCCAGCAGCTTGGACGGCCAGGGAGATAATGGCTACACCTTC.

This chain links TRBV7-6 with TRBJ1-1; 9 nucleotides agree with TRBD1. The germline V gene has CDR1 SGHVS and CDR2 FNYEAQ. With 5 bases clipped from V and 1 base from J, the junction kept 2 bases outside the gene matches. The CDR3 length is 14 residues. CDR3 bases: TGTGCCAGCAGCCAGGACAGGGGGAACACTGAAGCTTTCTTT. Translating it yields CASSQDRGNTEAFF.

This clone was counted between two and nine times. The chain uses TRBV2 and TRBJ2-1; TRBD2 might be the D (7 bases). The CDR3 sequence is 14 residues long. Germline CDR1 reads SNHLY; CDR2 reads FYNNEI. V gave up 8 bases and J gave up 5 bases, with 16 bases separating them. The CDR3 sequence is CASHTRGHDNEQFF. In nucleotides, the CDR3 is TGTGCCAGCCACACGCGGGGGCACGACAATGAGCAGTTCTTC.

J is TRBJ1-1 and V is TRBV19, with 7 bases aligning to TRBD1. V lost 6 bases and J lost 0; bases outside the gene matches: 4. Germline V lookup: CDR1 LNHDA, CDR2 SQIVND (reference sequence). The CDR3 is made up of 14 amino acids. The CDR3 DNA reads TGTGCCAGTAGATCCGGGACAGTGAACACTGAAGCTTTCTTT. Its protein product is CASRSGTVNTEAFF.

This chain links TRBV7-8 with TRBJ2-3; 7 bases align to TRBD1. Germline lookup yields CDR1 SGHVS and CDR2 FQNEAQ. V lost 3 bases, J lost 0 bases, and 15 bases stayed unmatched. The CDR3 has 19 residues. CDR3 region: CASSFVPLPTGVSTDTQYF. CDR3 DNA: TGTGCCAGCAGCTTCGTCCCCCTCCCCACAGGGGTGAGCACAGATACGCAGTATTTT.

The V gene is TRBV5-6, the J gene TRBJ1-3; D not certain. The CDR3 spans 12 residues. Deletions cut 4 bases from V and 2 bases from J, with 4 bases between. Germline V gives CDR1 SGHDT, CDR2 YYEEEE. The CDR3 loop reads CASSLTGNTIYF. The CDR3 bases are TGTGCCAGCAGCCTCACTGGAAACACCATATATTTT.

The chain carries TRBV25-1 and TRBJ1-2; D possibly corresponds to TRBD1 (5 bases). Trimming took 4 bases from V and 4 from J, leaving 7 bases between them. The CDR3 spans 12 residues. Germline CDR1 and CDR2: MGHDK and SYGVNS. CDR3 in DNA: TGTGCCAGCAGTGTGGGGGTCTATGGCTACACCTTC. Its translation is CASSVGVYGYTF.

The V gene is TRBV7-8, the J gene TRBJ1-1, with D possibly being TRBD1 (5 bases). Germline CDR1 reads SGHVS; CDR2 reads FQNEAQ. V was clipped by 5 bases and J by 3 bases, with 13 bases between them. The CDR3 is 14 amino acids. The CDR3 DNA is TGTGCCAGCAGCACCATTTCAGGGTACACTGAAGCTTTCTTT. This encodes CASSTISGYTEAFF.